This T cell receptor beta chain was identified during a study of glioma-infiltrating T cells. Using RNA template, CDR3s of TCR alpha and beta were amplified with iRepertoire arm-PCR. For one-step reverse transcription and amplification, 100-400 ng of tissue mRNA or PBMC total RNA was used. From the multiplex PCR reads, TCRdb called clonotypes with MiXCR, one entry per CDR3 protein. This sample carries around 190,000 distinct CDR3 sequences, about 47% of them seen once, and the ten largest clones take about 5.2%. Overall study findings and caveats: Non-neoplastic patients had below-expected tissue-blood divergence, while all gliomas exceeded expectation.

Worth noting for this clonotype: Its antigen is unknown.

Germline V CDR1 and CDR2: KGHSH, LQKENI. The V gene lost 2 bases and the J gene lost 2 bases, with 12 bases spanning the gap. The CDR3 is 15 residues long. This clonotype was obtained from a human donor with low-grade glioma or glioblastoma, undergoing nonglioma brain surgery, or in good health (not recorded which). The sequenced sample was glioma tissue, nonneoplastic brain tissue, or PBMCs (not recorded which). The chain has TRBV18 and TRBJ2-5; D gene ambiguous. The CDR3 loop reads CASSPMGTPQETQYF. As DNA, the CDR3 is TGTGCCAGCTCACCAATGGGAACACCACAAGAGACCCAGTACTTC.